One and the same sample provided the 32 T cell receptor beta chains below, sequenced in a study of T-cell reconstitution after alpha-beta-depleted transplantation in children (TCRdb year 2016). In light of the paper, this sample's treatment or condition label describes: allogeneic hematopoietic cell transplantation with graft depleted of TCRalphabeta T cells and CD19 B cells. The method was PCR. Reads for this sample came from an Illumina HiSeq 2500. TCR libraries were prepared with molecular barcoding, using unique molecular identifiers to normalize TCRbeta repertoire quantification. TCRdb cleaned the public reads at Q25 with fastp, built clones with MiXCR and kept in-frame beta chains. Rows are combined by CDR3 protein, so each entry shows the most common genes and DNA. The sample has 450,000 to 600,000 distinct CDR3 sequences on record, 10% to 15% of them singletons. The ten top clones hold 2% to 2.5% of the sample.

The source material was PBMCs, mostly from graft donor cells, sampled 360 days after TCRalphabeta/CD19-depleted stem cell transplant. These receptors were taken from a male patient between 10 and 17 years old who had a stem cell transplant for acute myeloid leukemia, so the T cells may come from the graft donor.

This clonotype was found a few times. The gene calls are TRBV4-2 and TRBJ1-1; 10 bases are a match to TRBD1. CDR3 length: 18 amino acids. Per germline, CDR1 LGHNA and CDR2 YNFKEQ. With 1 base clipped from V and 1 base from J, the junction kept 9 bases outside the gene matches. CDR3 region: CASSQAIGTGAANTEAFF. The CDR3 bases are TGTGCCAGCAGCCAAGCAATCGGGACAGGGGCCGCGAACACTGAAGCTTTCTTT.

The CDR3: CASSLRRGPDTQYF. CDR3 sequence (DNA): TGTGCCAGCAGTCTCCGACGGGGGCCAGATACGCAGTATTTT. The chain joins TRBV12-3 or TRBV12-4 to TRBJ2-3; possibly TRBD1 or TRBD2 for D (6 bases each). The CDR3 is made up of 14 amino acids. The V gene lost 5 bases and the J gene lost 4 bases, with 13 bases spanning the gap.

This clonotype was seen only a few times. For the CDR3, the DNA is TGCGCCAGCAGCCAAAACAGGGTCCAGCAGTACTTC. Translated, it gives CASSQNRVQQYF. The chain links TRBV4-1 to TRBJ2-7; tentatively, D is TRBD1 (6 bases). Germline loops: CDR1 MGHRA, CDR2 YSYEKL. V was pared by 2 bases and J by 8 bases, with 10 bases between. The CDR3 is 12 amino acids.

This rearrangement joins TRBV6-2 or TRBV6-3 to TRBJ2-1; 13 bases map to TRBD2. The V gene's germline CDR1 is MNHEY and CDR2 SVGEGT. J lost 9 bases, V lost 0 bases, and 5 bases had no gene match. CDR3 length equals 16 residues. Here the CDR3 DNA reads TGTGCCAGCAGTTACTCGACTAGCGGGAGGTATAGTGAGCAGTTCTTC. Its translation: CASSYSTSGRYSEQFF.

A few counts support this clonotype. The CDR3 DNA follows: TGTGCCAGCAGGCCTACTAGCAGCTACGAGCAGTACTTC. Its protein is CASRPTSSYEQYF. The rearrangement joins TRBV12-3 or TRBV12-4 to TRBJ2-7; TRBD2 might be the D (6 bases). The CDR3 consists of 13 residues. V gave up 6 bases and J gave up 3 bases, with 12 bases separating them.

The V call is TRBV18, the J call TRBJ2-3, with a tentative D call TRBD1 (6 bases). Between the trimmed V and J ends, which lost 4 bases and 4 bases, there was a span of 18 bases. Looked up from germline, CDR1 is KGHSH and CDR2 is LQKENI. The CDR3 totals 16 residues. In DNA, the CDR3 is TGTGCCAGCTCACTCAAACAGGGAACTTCCCCAGATACGCAGTATTTT. Its translation is CASSLKQGTSPDTQYF.

This clonotype was found a few times. The chain is built from TRBV7-9 and TRBJ1-1; a weak D match, TRBD1 (6 bases). Trimming shortened V by 5 bases and J by 1 base, and 14 bases separated the two germline ends. CDR3 size: 15 residues. CDR1 SEHNR and CDR2 FQNEAQ come from the germline V gene (reference sequence). The CDR3 DNA reads TGTGCCAGCAGCCGGCAGGGGACATCGAACACTGAAGCTTTCTTT. It is translated as CASSRQGTSNTEAFF.

This clonotype has only a few counts. The chain joins TRBV20-1 to TRBJ1-5, with TRBD1 matching 7 bases. The CDR3 totals 14 residues. V was pared by 3 bases and J by 7 bases, with 9 bases of the junction left unmatched. Germline values: CDR1 DFQATT, CDR2 SNEGSKA (reference sequence). CDR3 sequence reads: CSARKTGEAQPQHF. The CDR3 DNA follows: TGCAGTGCTAGGAAAACAGGGGAGGCCCAGCCCCAGCATTTT.

This clonotype showed up just a few times. This chain joins TRBV29-1 and TRBJ2-2; TRBD2 aligns across 11 bases. Germline loops: CDR1 SQVTM, CDR2 ANQGSEA. The V and J ends lost 2 bases and 2 bases, in that order; junction bases with no gene match: 7. This CDR3 has 17 amino acids. In DNA, the CDR3 is TGCAGCGTTGAATCGATAGCGGGAGGGAGAAACACCGGGGAGCTGTTTTTT. Translated: CSVESIAGGRNTGELFF.

This clonotype was observed at least ten times. The chain employs TRBV5-1 and TRBJ2-7, with 9 bases fitting TRBD1. CDR3 size: 14 residues. Germline V CDR1 and CDR2: SGHRS, YFSETQ. With V trimmed by 4 bases and J by 2 bases, 4 bases remained unmatched. This chain's CDR3 is CASSPRTGAYEQYF. The CDR3 coding sequence is TGCGCCAGCAGCCCCCGGACAGGGGCCTACGAGCAGTACTTC.

This clonotype was picked up a small number of times. This rearrangement joins TRBV30 to TRBJ1-3; D possibly corresponds to TRBD1 (6 bases). The CDR3 extends over 15 amino acids. V lost 3 bases, J lost 4 bases, and 16 bases lay in between. Germline V gene sequence: CDR1 GTSNPN, CDR2 SVGIG (reference sequence). DNA for the CDR3: TGTGCCTGGAGGAAGGGGGGCCAGTTAGGAAACACCATATATTTT. It specifies CAWRKGGQLGNTIYF.

In its sample, this clonotype was seen a few times. The CDR3 protein is CATYGRTGGETQYF. The CDR3 DNA sequence: TGTGCCACCTACGGTCGGACAGGGGGAGAGACCCAGTACTTC. The chain carries TRBV21-1 and TRBJ2-5; the D segment call TRBD1 is taken from the table without a DNA check. TRBV21-1 represents a pseudogene. The CDR3 has 14 amino acids.

This clonotype has a handful of counts. This chain joins TRBV4-2 and TRBJ2-1; 7 bases are a match to TRBD2. CDR1 and CDR2 from the germline V gene are LGHNA and YNFKEQ. This CDR3 region has 18 residues. The junction had 9 bases not matched to a gene; V was cut back by 0 bases and J by 1 base. CDR3 bases: TGTGCCAGCAGCCAAGAACGAGGCGGGAGCCATTCCTACAATGAGCAGTTCTTC. This codes for CASSQERGGSHSYNEQFF.

The chain recombines TRBV27 with TRBJ2-6; possible D gene TRBD2, 6 bases. This CDR3 is built from 17 residues. V was clipped by 4 bases and J by 0 bases, with 13 bases between them. Looked up from germline, CDR1 is MNHEY and CDR2 is SMNVEV (reference sequence). Written as DNA, the CDR3 is TGTGCCAGCAGTTGGCGGGGCGTACTCTCTGGGGCCAACGTCCTGACTTTC. Residues: CASSWRGVLSGANVLTF.

This clonotype appeared many times. V is TRBV29-1 and J is TRBJ2-5; D remains unclear. The CDR3 extends over 14 amino acids. With 5 bases removed from V and 1 base from J, the gap between germline ends came to 14 bases. Germline-derived CDR1 and CDR2 are SQVTM and ANQGSEA. CDR3 sequence (DNA): TGCAGCGTTTTCCCACTATTTATCCAAGAGACCCAGTACTTC. This sequence encodes CSVFPLFIQETQYF.

The CDR3 loop is CASSSSVWVPGTQYF. CDR3 bases: TGTGCCAGCAGTTCGAGTGTTTGGGTTCCCGGTACGCAGTATTTT. V usage is TRBV28 and J usage is TRBJ2-3; D is undetermined. The germline V and J ends were trimmed by 4 bases and 8 bases, with 19 bases remaining between them. In germline, CDR1 is MDHEN, CDR2 SYDVKM. The CDR3 is 15 amino acids.

The chain has TRBV3-1 and TRBJ2-7; D not resolved. The V and J ends lost 3 bases and 1 base respectively, with 13 bases between them. Per the germline V gene, CDR1 is LGHDT and CDR2 is YNNKEL (reference sequence). The CDR3 is made up of 15 amino acids. CDR3 amino acids: CASSQAVGRSYEQYF. CDR3 nucleotides: TGTGCCAGCAGCCAGGCAGTGGGTAGGTCCTACGAGCAGTACTTC.

This clonotype came up a few times. The chain employs TRBV6-2 or TRBV6-3 and TRBJ2-7; no reliable D call. This CDR3 is built from 14 residues. Trimming cost V 7 bases and J 5 bases, with 18 bases left between them. Germline CDR1 and CDR2: MNHEY and SVGEGT. As DNA, the CDR3 is TGTGCCAGCAAAAGGGCAGCCGCGGACCACGAGCAGTACTTC. The encoded protein is CASKRAAADHEQYF.

This chain joins TRBV20-1 and TRBJ2-5, with 13 bases fitting TRBD2. The CDR3 has 14 residues. Germline V gene data show CDR1 as DFQATT and CDR2 as SNEGSKA (reference sequence). The J segment lost 8 bases and the V segment lost 2 bases, leaving 5 bases of the junction unmatched. CDR3 sequence: CSARRGLAGETQYF. The CDR3, as DNA: TGCAGTGCTAGACGTGGACTAGCGGGAGAAACCCAGTACTTC.

J is TRBJ2-7 and V is TRBV5-1, with D possibly matching TRBD2 (6 bases). Germline assignment: CDR1 SGHRS and CDR2 YFSETQ. This CDR3 comprises 14 residues. Trimming removed 0 bases from V and 2 bases from J, with 9 bases in between. This CDR3 is CASSLVAEPYEQYF. The CDR3 coding sequence is TGCGCCAGCAGCTTGGTAGCGGAACCCTACGAGCAGTACTTC.

This clonotype was counted only a few times. This chain links TRBV18 with TRBJ2-1; 9 bases fit TRBD2. Germline assignment: CDR1 KGHSH and CDR2 LQKENI. The CDR3 sequence is 18 residues long. V was clipped by 3 bases and J by 0 bases; unmatched bases: 9. The CDR3 bases are TGTGCCAGCTCACCCCGGCGGGAGGGGGTCAGCTCCTACAATGAGCAGTTCTTC. Protein sequence: CASSPRREGVSSYNEQFF. The full variable domain, its missing parts supplied by reference TRBV18 and TRBJ2-1, is NAGVMQNPRHLVRRRGQEARLRCSPMKGHSHVYWYRQLPEEGLKFMVYLQKENIIDESGMPKERFSAEFPKEGPSILRIQQVVRGDSAAYFCASSPRREGVSSYNEQFFGPGTRLTVL.

The sample holds a few counts of this clonotype. The chain employs TRBV6-5 and TRBJ2-2; D may be TRBD1 (5 bases). Germline V gives CDR1 MNHEY, CDR2 SVGAGI. Trimming took off 2 bases at V and 5 bases at J, with 6 bases between the two ends. This CDR3 contains 13 residues. In DNA form, the CDR3 reads TGTGCCAGCAGTTACAAGGGGACCGGGGAGCTGTTTTTT. Encoded protein: CASSYKGTGELFF.

The rearrangement uses TRBV28 and TRBJ2-6; either TRBD1 or TRBD2 may fit D (7 bases each). Trimming took off 4 bases at V and 2 bases at J, with 30 bases between the two ends. Germline V gene lookup returns CDR1 MDHEN and CDR2 SYDVKM. The length of the CDR3 is 22 residues. The CDR3 sequence: CASSSFAGGGDRKAAGANVLTF. The CDR3 nucleotides read TGTGCCAGCAGTTCCTTTGCCGGGGGAGGGGACAGAAAGGCGGCTGGGGCCAACGTCCTGACTTTC.

This clonotype has at least ten counts. The rearrangement uses TRBV29-1 and TRBJ2-1, with 11 bases matching TRBD2. The CDR3 runs to 18 residues. With 8 bases clipped from V and 3 bases from J, the junction kept 18 bases outside the gene matches. Per the germline V gene, CDR1 is SQVTM and CDR2 is ANQGSEA. CDR3 region: CSPVLGFGSGRVYNEQFF. Here the CDR3 DNA reads TGCAGCCCCGTATTGGGGTTTGGTAGCGGGAGGGTCTACAATGAGCAGTTCTTC.

This clonotype was seen more than once but under ten times. The chain has TRBV20-1 and TRBJ2-6; D gene uncertain. Germline V CDR1 and CDR2: DFQATT, SNEGSKA (reference sequence). The V and J ends lost 1 base and 2 bases respectively, with 6 bases between them. CDR3 size: 14 residues. CDR3 DNA sequence: TGCAGTGCTAGAGTGGCCACTGGGGCCAACGTCCTGACTTTC. This translates into CSARVATGANVLTF.

CDR3 in DNA: TGCAGCGTGGCGACAGGGTCACCCACCGGGGAGCTGTTTTTT. Its translation: CSVATGSPTGELFF. The chain recombines TRBV29-1 with TRBJ2-2; 7 nucleotides align to TRBD1. Germline-derived CDR1 and CDR2 are SQVTM and ANQGSEA. V lost 6 bases to trimming and J lost 4 bases; unmatched junction nucleotides: 8. The CDR3 runs 14 residues.

The chain employs TRBV4-3 and TRBJ2-1; TRBD2 is a possible D gene (6 bases). The CDR3 covers 20 residues. The germline V and J ends were trimmed by 2 bases and 2 bases, with 25 bases remaining between them. Looked up from germline, CDR1 is LGHNA and CDR2 is YSLEER. The CDR3 region has the DNA TGCGCCAGCAGCCAAAGGTTAACCGAAGGTCCGGGACTTACCTACAATGAGCAGTTCTTC. Translation: CASSQRLTEGPGLTYNEQFF.

At least ten counts were recorded for this clonotype. The chain links TRBV12-3 or TRBV12-4 to TRBJ2-7, with 10 positions matching TRBD1. V lost 5 bases to trimming and J lost 3 bases; unmatched junction nucleotides: 7. This CDR3 has 15 residues. CDR3 amino acids: CASSRGQGNNYEQYF. For the CDR3, the DNA is TGTGCCAGCAGTCGGGGACAGGGGAATAACTACGAGCAGTACTTC.

This clonotype was counted between two and nine times. The DNA of the CDR3 is TGCAGTGCTAGAGTCGGGGCTAGCGGGGATCAAGAGACCCAGTACTTC. The encoded protein is CSARVGASGDQETQYF. This chain joins TRBV20-1 and TRBJ2-5; 9 bases match TRBD2. Germline CDR1 reads DFQATT; CDR2 reads SNEGSKA (reference sequence). The CDR3 is 16 residues long. The J segment lost 2 bases and the V segment lost 1 base, leaving 8 bases of the junction unmatched.

The chain combines TRBV4-1 with TRBJ2-5; 7 bases agree with TRBD2. The CDR3 extends over 15 amino acids. V lost 4 bases and J lost 1; bases outside the gene matches: 6. Germline V lookup: CDR1 MGHRA, CDR2 YSYEKL. DNA for the CDR3: TGCGCCAGCAGCCTTTGGGAGGGAACCCAAGAGACCCAGTACTTC. Its translation is CASSLWEGTQETQYF.

This clonotype was observed a handful of times. As DNA, the CDR3 is TGTGCCAGCCTCGTCACTAGCGGGATCGCTTACGAGCAGTACTTC. Its protein is CASLVTSGIAYEQYF. V usage is TRBV21-1 and J usage is TRBJ2-7; the table names TRBD2, a call not compared with the DNA. TRBV21-1 has pseudogene status. The CDR3 has 15 residues.

The genes are TRBV11-2 and TRBJ2-1, with TRBD2 as a possible D gene (5 bases). The V end lost 7 bases, the J end lost 9 bases, and 16 bases lay between the germline ends. The CDR3 is 13 amino acids. Germline V gene sequence: CDR1 SGHAT, CDR2 FQNNGV. The CDR3 here is CASIPLGTGEQFF. CDR3 bases: TGTGCCAGCATCCCACTAGGAACTGGTGAGCAGTTCTTC.